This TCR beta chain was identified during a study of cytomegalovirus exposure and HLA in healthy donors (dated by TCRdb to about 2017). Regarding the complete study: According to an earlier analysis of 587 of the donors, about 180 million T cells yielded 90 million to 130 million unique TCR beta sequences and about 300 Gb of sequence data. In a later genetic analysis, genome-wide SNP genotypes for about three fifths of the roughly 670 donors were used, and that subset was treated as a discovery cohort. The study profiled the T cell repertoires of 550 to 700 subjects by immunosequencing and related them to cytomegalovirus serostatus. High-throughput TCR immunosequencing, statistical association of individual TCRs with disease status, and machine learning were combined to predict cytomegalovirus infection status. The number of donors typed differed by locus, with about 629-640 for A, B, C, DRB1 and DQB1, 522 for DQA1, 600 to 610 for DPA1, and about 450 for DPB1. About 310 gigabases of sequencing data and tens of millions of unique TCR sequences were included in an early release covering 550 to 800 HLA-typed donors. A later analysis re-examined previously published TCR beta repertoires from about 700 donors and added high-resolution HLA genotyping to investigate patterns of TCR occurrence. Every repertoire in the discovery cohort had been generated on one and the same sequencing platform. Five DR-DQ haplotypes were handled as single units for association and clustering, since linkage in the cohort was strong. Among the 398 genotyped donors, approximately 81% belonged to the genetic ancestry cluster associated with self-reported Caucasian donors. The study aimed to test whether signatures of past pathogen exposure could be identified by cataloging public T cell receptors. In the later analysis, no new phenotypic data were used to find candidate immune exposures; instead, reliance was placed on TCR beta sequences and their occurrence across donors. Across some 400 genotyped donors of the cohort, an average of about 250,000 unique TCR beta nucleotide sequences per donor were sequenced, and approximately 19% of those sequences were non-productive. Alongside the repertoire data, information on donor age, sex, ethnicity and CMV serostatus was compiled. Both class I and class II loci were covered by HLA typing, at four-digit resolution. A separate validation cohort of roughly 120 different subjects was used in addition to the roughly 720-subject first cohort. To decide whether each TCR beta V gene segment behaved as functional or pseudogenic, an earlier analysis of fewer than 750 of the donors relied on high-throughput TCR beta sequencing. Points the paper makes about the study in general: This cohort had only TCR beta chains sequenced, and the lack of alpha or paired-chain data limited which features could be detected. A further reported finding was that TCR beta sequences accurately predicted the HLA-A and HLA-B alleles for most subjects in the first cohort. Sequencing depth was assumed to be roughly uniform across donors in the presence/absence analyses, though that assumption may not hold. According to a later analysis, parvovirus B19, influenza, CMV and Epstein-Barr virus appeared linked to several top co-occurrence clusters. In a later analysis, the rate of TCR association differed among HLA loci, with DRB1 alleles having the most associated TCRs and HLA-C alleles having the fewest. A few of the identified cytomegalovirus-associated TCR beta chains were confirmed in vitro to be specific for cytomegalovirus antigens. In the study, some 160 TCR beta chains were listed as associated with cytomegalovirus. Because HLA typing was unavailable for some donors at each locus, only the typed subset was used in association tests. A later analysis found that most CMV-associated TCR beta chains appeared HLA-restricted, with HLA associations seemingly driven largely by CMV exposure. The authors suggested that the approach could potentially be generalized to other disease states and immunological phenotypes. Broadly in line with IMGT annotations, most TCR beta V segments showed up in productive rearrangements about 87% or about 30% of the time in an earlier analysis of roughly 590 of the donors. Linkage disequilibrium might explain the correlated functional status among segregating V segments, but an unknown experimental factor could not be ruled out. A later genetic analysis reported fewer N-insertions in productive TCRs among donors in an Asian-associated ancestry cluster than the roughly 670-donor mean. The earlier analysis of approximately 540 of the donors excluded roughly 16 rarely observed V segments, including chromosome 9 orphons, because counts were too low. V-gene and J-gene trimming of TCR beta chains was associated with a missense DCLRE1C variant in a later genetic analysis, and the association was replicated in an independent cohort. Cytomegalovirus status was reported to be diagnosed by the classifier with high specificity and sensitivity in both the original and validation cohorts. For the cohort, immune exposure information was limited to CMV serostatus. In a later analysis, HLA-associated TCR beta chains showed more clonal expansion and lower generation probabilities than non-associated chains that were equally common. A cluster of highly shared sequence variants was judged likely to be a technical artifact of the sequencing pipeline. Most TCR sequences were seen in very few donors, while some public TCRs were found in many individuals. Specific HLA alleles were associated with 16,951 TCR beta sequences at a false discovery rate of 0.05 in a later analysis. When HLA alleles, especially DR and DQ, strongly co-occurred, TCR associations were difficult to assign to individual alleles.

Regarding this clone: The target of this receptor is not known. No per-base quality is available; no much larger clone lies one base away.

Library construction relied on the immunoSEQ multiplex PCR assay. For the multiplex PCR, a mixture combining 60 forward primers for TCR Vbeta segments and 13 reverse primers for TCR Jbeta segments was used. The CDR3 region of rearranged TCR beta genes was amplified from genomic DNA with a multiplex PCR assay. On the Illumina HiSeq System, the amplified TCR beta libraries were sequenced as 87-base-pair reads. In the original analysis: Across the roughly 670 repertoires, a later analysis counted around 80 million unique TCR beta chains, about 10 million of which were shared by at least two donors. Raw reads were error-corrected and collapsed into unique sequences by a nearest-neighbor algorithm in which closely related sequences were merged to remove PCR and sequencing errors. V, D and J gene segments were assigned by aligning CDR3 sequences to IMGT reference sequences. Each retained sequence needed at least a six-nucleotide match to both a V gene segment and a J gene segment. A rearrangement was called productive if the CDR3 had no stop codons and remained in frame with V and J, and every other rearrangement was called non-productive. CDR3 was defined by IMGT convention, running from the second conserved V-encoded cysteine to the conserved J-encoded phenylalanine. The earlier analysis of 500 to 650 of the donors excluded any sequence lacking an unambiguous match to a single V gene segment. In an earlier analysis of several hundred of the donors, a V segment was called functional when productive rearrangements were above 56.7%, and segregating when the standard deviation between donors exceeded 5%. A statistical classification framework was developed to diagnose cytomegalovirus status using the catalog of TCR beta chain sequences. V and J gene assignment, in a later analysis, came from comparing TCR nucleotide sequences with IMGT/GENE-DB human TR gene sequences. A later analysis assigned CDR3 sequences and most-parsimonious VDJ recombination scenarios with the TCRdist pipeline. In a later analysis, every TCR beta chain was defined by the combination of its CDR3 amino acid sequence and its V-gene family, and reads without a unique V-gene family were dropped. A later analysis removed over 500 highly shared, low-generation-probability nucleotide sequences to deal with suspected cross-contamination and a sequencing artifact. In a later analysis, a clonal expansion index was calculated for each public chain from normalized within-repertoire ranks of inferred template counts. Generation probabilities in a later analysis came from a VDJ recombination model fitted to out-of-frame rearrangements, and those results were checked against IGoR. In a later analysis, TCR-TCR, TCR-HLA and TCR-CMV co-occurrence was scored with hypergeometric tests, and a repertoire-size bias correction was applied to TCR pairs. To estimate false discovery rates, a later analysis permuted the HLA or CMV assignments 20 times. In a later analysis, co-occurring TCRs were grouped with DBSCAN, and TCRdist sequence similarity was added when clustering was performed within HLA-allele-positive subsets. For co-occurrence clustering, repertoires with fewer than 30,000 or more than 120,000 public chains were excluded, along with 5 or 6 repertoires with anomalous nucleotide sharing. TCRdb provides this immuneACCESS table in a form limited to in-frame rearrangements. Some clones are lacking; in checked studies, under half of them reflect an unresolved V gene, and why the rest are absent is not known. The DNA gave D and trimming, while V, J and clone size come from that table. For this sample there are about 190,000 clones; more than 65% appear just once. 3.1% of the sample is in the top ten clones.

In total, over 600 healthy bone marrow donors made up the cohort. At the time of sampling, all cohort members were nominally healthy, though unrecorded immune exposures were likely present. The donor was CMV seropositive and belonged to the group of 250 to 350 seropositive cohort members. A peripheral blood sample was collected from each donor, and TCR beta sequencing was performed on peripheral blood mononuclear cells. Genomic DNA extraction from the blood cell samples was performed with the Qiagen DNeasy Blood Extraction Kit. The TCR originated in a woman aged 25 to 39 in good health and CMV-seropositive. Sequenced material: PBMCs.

CDR3 reads: CASSAYDRANTEAFF. The nucleotides read TGCGCCAGCAGCGCCTACGACAGGGCGAACACTGAAGCTTTCTTT. This chain is built from TRBV5-1 and TRBJ1-1; a stretch of 7 junction bases matches TRBD1. The CDR3, from cysteine to phenylalanine, totals 15 residues. Left in the record is the CDR3 DNA by itself, 45 bases read in frame from the first base. Sequences SGHRS (CDR1) and YFSETQ (CDR2) are obtained from the germline V gene. Germline trimming: 4 bases from V, 1 base from J; junction bases outside gene matches: 7. When the CDR3 is completed using the reference TRBV5-1 and TRBJ1-1 genes on either side, the full variable domain is KAGVTQTPRYLIKTRGQQVTLSCSPISGHRSVSWYQQTPGQGLQFLFEYFSETQRNKGNFPGRFSGRQFSNSRSEMNVSTLELGDSALYLCASSAYDRANTEAFFGQGTRLTVV.